Listed here are 27 T cell receptor beta chains from one sample, sequenced in a study of T cell responses to AZD1222 COVID-19 vaccine. Sequencing used immunoSEQ multiplex PCR; TCRdb keeps in-frame clones, though not all of them. The sample has 150,000 or so clones; 88% are singletons. This sample comprised peripheral blood, obtained on day 0 of AZD1222 vaccination. The receptors come from an adult in good health.

V gene TRBV2 combines with J gene TRBJ2-3; 11 bases align to TRBD2. V was clipped by 4 bases and J by 1 base; unmatched bases: 1. In germline, CDR1 is SNHLY, CDR2 FYNNEI. The CDR3 consists of 15 residues. The DNA for the CDR3 is TGTGCCAGCAGTGCTAGCGGGGGGCGCACAGATACGCAGTATTTT. Translating gives CASSASGGRTDTQYF.

CDR3 coding DNA: TGCGCCAGCAGCCCCGACAGGGGGCAAGCTGGTGGCTACACCTTC. This codes for CASSPDRGQAGGYTF. The V call is TRBV10-2, the J call TRBJ1-2, with TRBD1 identical over 10 bases. Per the germline V gene, CDR1 is WSHSY and CDR2 is SAAADI. The CDR3 loop spans 15 amino acids. V trimming: 6 bases; J trimming: 7 bases; junction bases outside the gene matches: 11.

The V and J genes are TRBV7-2 and TRBJ1-1, with 8 bases fitting TRBD1. The V gene's germline CDR1 is SGHTA and CDR2 FQGNSA. This CDR3 is 15 amino acids long. V shed 4 bases and J 1 base; nucleotides not matched to a gene: 5. CDR3 sequence: CASSSTGGQNTEAFF. The CDR3 bases are TGTGCCAGCAGCTCCACAGGGGGACAGAACACTGAAGCTTTCTTT.

The gene calls are TRBV7-9 and TRBJ2-3; tentatively, D is TRBD1 (5 bases). The CDR3 runs to 13 residues. CDR1 is SEHNR, CDR2 FQNEAQ, per germline (reference sequence). The V gene lost 5 bases and the J gene lost 10 bases, with 16 bases spanning the gap. The CDR3 protein is CASSTQDLGAQYF. The CDR3 DNA sequence: TGTGCCAGCAGCACCCAAGACCTAGGGGCGCAGTATTTT.

V and J are TRBV6-5 and TRBJ1-2, with D possibly being TRBD1 (6 bases). Trimming removed 6 bases from V and 3 bases from J, with 11 bases in between. This CDR3 spans 13 amino acids. Germline CDR1 is MNHEY and CDR2 is SVGAGI. For the CDR3, the DNA is TGTGCCAGCAGACGGGACACTGACTATGGCTACACCTTC. This codes for CASRRDTDYGYTF.

The chain employs TRBV27 and TRBJ1-1; D gene uncertain. This CDR3 comprises 13 residues. Germline V lookup: CDR1 MNHEY, CDR2 SMNVEV (reference sequence). V lost 2 bases and J lost 1, with 5 bases in between. For the CDR3, the DNA is TGTGCCAGCAGTTTAAGGCCGAACACTGAAGCTTTCTTT. It encodes CASSLRPNTEAFF.

This chain links TRBV7-9 with TRBJ1-1; D uncertain. The V end lost 5 bases, the J end lost 3 bases, and 16 bases lay between the germline ends. CDR1 is SEHNR and CDR2 is FQNEAQ in the germline V gene (reference sequence). This CDR3 is 15 amino acids long. CDR3 DNA sequence: TGTGCCAGCAGCCATCGGTCTAGTCTCTACACTGAAGCTTTCTTT. Translating gives CASSHRSSLYTEAFF.

The CDR3 region has the DNA TGTGCCAGCAGCTTAGGCGGAGGCCACTACAATGAGCAGTTCTTC. Protein product: CASSLGGGHYNEQFF. The chain joins TRBV7-2 to TRBJ2-1, with D tentatively TRBD2 (5 bases). Germline V gives CDR1 SGHTA, CDR2 FQGNSA. The CDR3 sequence is 15 residues long. Trimming removed 1 base from V and 3 bases from J, with 10 bases in between.

V gene TRBV12-5 combines with J gene TRBJ1-2, with unresolved D. This CDR3 is built from 13 residues. V dropped 8 bases and J dropped 0 bases, with 10 bases sitting between them. Germline V gene data show CDR1 as LGHNT and CDR2 as FRNRAP. In nucleotides, the CDR3 is TGTGCTAGTTCAACTGAGACTAACTATGGCTACACCTTC. It yields the protein CASSTETNYGYTF.

This clone was seen only a few times. The gene calls are TRBV27 and TRBJ1-1; unclear D gene. Germline assignment: CDR1 MNHEY and CDR2 SMNVEV (reference sequence). The CDR3 length is 14 residues. The V and J ends lost 4 bases and 1 base respectively, with 10 bases between them. The CDR3: CASSSRTANTEAFF. The CDR3 DNA reads as TGTGCCAGCAGTTCTCGGACGGCGAACACTGAAGCTTTCTTT.

The V gene is TRBV5-1, the J gene TRBJ2-7; D unresolved. V lost 4 bases to trimming and J lost 3 bases, with 8 bases between them. CDR1 and CDR2 from the germline V gene are SGHRS and YFSETQ. The CDR3 loop spans 12 amino acids. For the CDR3, the DNA is TGCGCCAGCAGCCGCCCAGGCTACGAGCAGTACTTC. It encodes CASSRPGYEQYF.

The genes are TRBV7-8 and TRBJ2-5, with D possibly TRBD1 on 5 matching bases. V was cut by 3 bases and J by 4 bases, with 15 bases left in between. The CDR3 spans 15 residues. Germline V CDR1 and CDR2: SGHVS, FQNEAQ. The CDR3 sequence is CASSLQQASRETQYF. As DNA, the CDR3 is TGTGCCAGCAGCTTGCAACAGGCTAGTCGAGAGACCCAGTACTTC.

The V call is TRBV5-1, the J call TRBJ1-4, with D uncertain. Per the germline V gene, CDR1 is SGHRS and CDR2 is YFSETQ. Trimming pared 0 bases from V and 8 bases from J, leaving 14 bases between. This CDR3 has 15 residues. In DNA, the CDR3 is TGCGCCAGCAGCTTGGCCAGGCCCCACGACGAAAAACTGTTTTTT. It is translated as CASSLARPHDEKLFF.

The chain employs TRBV27 and TRBJ2-7, with TRBD2 matching over 11 bases. Germline loops: CDR1 MNHEY, CDR2 SMNVEV (reference sequence). Germline trimming cut 7 bases from V and 0 bases from J; bases unmatched to any gene: 5. This CDR3 has 15 amino acids. Written as DNA, the CDR3 is TGTGCCAGCACGGTACTAGCGGGGGCCTCCTACGAGCAGTACTTC. Translation: CASTVLAGASYEQYF.

This clone came up a few times. The genes are TRBV14 and TRBJ2-1; D perhaps matches TRBD1 (5 bases). The CDR3 runs to 15 residues. With 1 base removed from V and 5 bases from J, the gap between germline ends came to 12 bases. CDR1 and CDR2 (germline): SGHDN, FVKESK. The CDR3 loop is CASSQVYRFDNEQFF. The CDR3 DNA is TGTGCCAGCAGCCAAGTATACAGGTTCGACAATGAGCAGTTCTTC.

Only one count was recorded for this clone. The V gene is TRBV12-3 or TRBV12-4, the J gene TRBJ2-3; D remains ambiguous. V was clipped by 7 bases and J by 6 bases, with 11 bases between them. This CDR3 region has 12 residues. In DNA, the CDR3 is TGTGCCAGCACCTCGGTTGGGGATACGCAGTATTTT. Translating gives CASTSVGDTQYF.

The CDR3 coding sequence is TGTGCCACCAGTGATTTTCAGAGCACTGAAGCTTTCTTT. It codes for CATSDFQSTEAFF. This rearrangement joins TRBV24-1 to TRBJ1-1; no clear D. Trimming pared 1 base from V and 4 bases from J, leaving 6 bases between. The CDR3 runs to 13 residues. Germline V gene sequence: CDR1 KGHDR, CDR2 SFDVKD.

The chain links TRBV6-2 or TRBV6-3 to TRBJ2-5; the D gene is possibly TRBD2 (6 bases). The CDR3 extends over 14 amino acids. The V gene's germline CDR1 is MNHEY and CDR2 SVGEGT. The V end lost 4 bases, the J end lost 1 base, and 10 bases lay between the germline ends. The CDR3 sequence: CASSWRDLQETQYF. For the CDR3, the DNA is TGTGCCAGCAGTTGGAGGGACCTCCAAGAGACCCAGTACTTC.

The rearrangement links TRBV29-1 to TRBJ1-6; the match to TRBD1 covers 11 bases. This CDR3 is 18 amino acids long. Germline values: CDR1 SQVTM, CDR2 ANQGSEA. V shed 2 bases and J 2 bases; nucleotides not matched to a gene: 8. As DNA, the CDR3 is TGCAGCGTTGAAAGGGACAGGGGGACGGGCGCCTATAATTCACCCCTCCACTTT. Residues: CSVERDRGTGAYNSPLHF. The entire variable domain, with the rest obtained from reference TRBV29-1 and TRBJ1-6, is as follows: SAVISQKPSRDICQRGTSLTIQCQVDSQVTMMFWYRQQPGQSLTLIATANQGSEATYESGFVIDKFPISRPNLTFSTLTVSNMSPEDSSIYLCSVERDRGTGAYNSPLHFGNGTRLTVT.

This clone was observed a single time. This rearrangement joins TRBV6-5 to TRBJ1-2; a weak D match, TRBD1 (5 bases). CDR1 is MNHEY and CDR2 is SVGAGI in the germline V gene. Trimming removed 7 bases from V and 0 bases from J, with 9 bases in between. The CDR3 length is 13 residues. CDR3 residues: CASKEGPNYGYTF. Here the CDR3 DNA reads TGTGCCAGCAAGGAGGGACCTAACTATGGCTACACCTTC.

This sequence joins TRBV2 and TRBJ2-5; TRBD2 matches at 12 bases. The V segment lost 6 bases and the J segment 2 bases; nucleotides outside the gene matches: 4. Germline CDR1 and CDR2: SNHLY and FYNNEI. The CDR3 runs 15 residues. The CDR3 DNA follows: TGTGCCAGCAGAGCGACTAGCGGGGGACAAGAGACCCAGTACTTC. Its translation is CASRATSGGQETQYF.

The chain is built from TRBV12-3 or TRBV12-4 and TRBJ2-6; D remains ambiguous. Trimming took 3 bases from V and 2 from J, leaving 2 bases between them. This CDR3 has 13 residues. CDR3 sequence (DNA): TGTGCCAGCAGTTTCGCTGGGGCCAACGTCCTGACTTTC. Protein product: CASSFAGANVLTF.

This clone was recorded only once. This chain joins TRBV3-1 (or the pseudogene TRBV3-2) and TRBJ2-7, with D uncertain. The germline gives CDR1 LGHDT, CDR2 YNNKEL (reference sequence). The V and J ends lost 3 bases and 3 bases respectively, with 6 bases between them. The CDR3 totals 12 residues. In nucleotides, the CDR3 is TGTGCCAGCAGCCAGGCCCACTACGAGCAGTACTTC. Its protein product is CASSQAHYEQYF.

This clone was seen a few times. The chain couples TRBV2 to TRBJ2-7, with D perhaps matching TRBD1 (6 bases). Trimming left V 2 bases short and J 4 bases short, with 18 bases between. Germline assignment: CDR1 SNHLY and CDR2 FYNNEI. This CDR3 comprises 16 residues. CDR3 sequence: CASSENPDRLLYEQYF. The CDR3 DNA reads TGTGCCAGCAGTGAAAATCCCGACAGGCTCCTGTACGAGCAGTACTTC.

For the CDR3, the DNA is TGCAGCGTTGAACCTGGGACAGGGGGTAATGAGCAGTTCTTC. Amino acid sequence: CSVEPGTGGNEQFF. V and J are TRBV29-1 and TRBJ2-1, with 11 bases identical to TRBD1. J was trimmed by 7 bases and V by 2 bases; bases with no gene match: 4. CDR1 is SQVTM, CDR2 ANQGSEA, per germline. The CDR3 extends over 14 amino acids.

The chain employs TRBV9 and TRBJ2-5, with no clear D. Trimming left V 0 bases short and J 7 bases short, with 13 bases between. The germline gives CDR1 SGDLS, CDR2 YYNGEE. This CDR3 is 14 amino acids long. The CDR3 loop reads CASSVAAALGTQYF. The CDR3 DNA reads as TGTGCCAGCAGCGTAGCTGCGGCTCTCGGGACCCAGTACTTC.

The V and J genes are TRBV29-1 and TRBJ2-3, with TRBD2 identical over 13 bases. Trimming cost V 8 bases and J 0 bases; bases outside gene matches: 5. The germline V gene has CDR1 SQVTM and CDR2 ANQGSEA. The CDR3 extends over 15 amino acids. In DNA, the CDR3 is TGCAGCATTGGACTAGCGGGGGTGAGCACAGATACGCAGTATTTT. Translating it yields CSIGLAGVSTDTQYF.